This is a list of T cell receptor beta chains from one sample in a study of shared clonotypes between healthy human individuals. Sequencing was performed with immunoSEQ multiplex PCR; in TCRdb, only in-frame clones are kept and a portion is missing. The sample contains about 2.1 million clones, 93% of which appear only once. Sequencing was performed on naive CD8+ T cells from PBMCs. These receptors were taken from a man aged 18 to 29 in good health. Some clones in this sample may be carry-over from other donors' samples. The CDR3 runs from the conserved cysteine through the conserved F or W. D genes are given only for firm matches. Size values are once, few and many counts, or a class for expanded clones, and some rows have none.

J | size | V | D | DNA | CDR3
TRBJ2-5 | . | TRBV2 | TRBD2 | TGTGCCAGCCAAACGAACGGGCGGGAGGTGGAGACCCAGTACTTC | CASQTNGREVETQYF
TRBJ2-1 | . | TRBV27 | TRBD2 | TGTGCCAGCGGGTCACTAGCGGGAGATGGGAATGAGCAGTTCTTC | CASGSLAGDGNEQFF
TRBJ2-1 | . | TRBV28 | TRBD1 | TGTGCCAGCAGAACGGACAGGGGCAACTCCTACAATGAGCAGTTCTTC | CASRTDRGNSYNEQFF
TRBJ2-2 | . | TRBV27 | . | TGTGCCAGCAGTTGGGGCGGGGTAGGGGAGCTGTTTTTT | CASSWGGVGELFF
TRBJ1-3 | . | TRBV29-1 | . | TGCAGCGGCATTATGGAAAACACCATATATTTT | CSGIMENTIYF
TRBJ2-1 | . | TRBV9 | . | TGTGCCAGCAGCGTAGAAAAAGGAGGGGAGCAGTTCTTC | CASSVEKGGEQFF
TRBJ2-7 | . | TRBV7-9 | . | TGTGCCAGCAGCAGAGGGGGGCCAGGGGAGCAGTACTTC | CASSRGGPGEQYF
TRBJ1-2 | once | TRBV7-9 | TRBD1 | TGTGCCAGCAGCTTCACCAGGACAGGGGGCTATGGCTACACCTTC | CASSFTRTGGYGYTF
TRBJ2-1 | . | TRBV4-3 | TRBD1 | TGCGCCAGCAGCCGCTTTGCCGGGACAGGGCAGGAGCAGTTCTTC | CASSRFAGTGQEQFF
TRBJ2-1 | . | TRBV19 | . | TGTGCCAGTAGTCCAAGAGGACTTGATAATGAGCAGTTCTTC | CASSPRGLDNEQFF
TRBJ1-2 | . | TRBV7-9 | TRBD1 | TGTGCCAGCAGCTCCCCAAAATTAACCCCGGGACAGGGAAACTATGGCTACACCTTC | CASSSPKLTPGQGNYGYTF
TRBJ1-2 | . | TRBV5-6 | . | TGTGCCAGCAGCTTTGTAGTCCAGGCTTTGCCACGGGGAGGCTACACCTTC | CASSFVVQALPRGGYTF
TRBJ2-2 | . | TRBV7-9 | . | TGTGCCAGCAGCTTAGCGGTAGCCCAGTACGGGGAGCTGTTTTTT | CASSLAVAQYGELFF
TRBJ2-7 | . | TRBV7-9 | . | TGTGCCAGCAGCTTAGGAACGACTGTAGAGCAGTACTTC | CASSLGTTVEQYF
TRBJ1-1 | . | TRBV5-6 | . | TGTGCCAGCAACGCATATTCAGGGTGGTTGAACACTGAAGCTTTCTTT | CASNAYSGWLNTEAFF
TRBJ2-7 | . | TRBV15 | . | TGTGCCACCAGCATTGGGAGCCGGGATGAGCAGTACTTC | CATSIGSRDEQYF
TRBJ1-4 | . | TRBV9 | . | TGTGCCAGCAGCGTAGGACAGGCCAATGAAAAACTGTTTTTT | CASSVGQANEKLFF
TRBJ1-3 | . | TRBV4-1 | . | TGCGCCAGCAGCCAAGATGAGGGGGACGGAAACACCATATATTTT | CASSQDEGDGNTIYF
TRBJ2-7 | . | TRBV27 | TRBD2 | TGTGCCAGCGGACTAGCGGGGGAGGTTCCCTACGAGCAGTACTTC | CASGLAGEVPYEQYF
TRBJ2-7 | . | TRBV29-1 | . | TGCAGCGTAGGGACCAGCTCCTACGAGCAGTACTTC | CSVGTSSYEQYF
TRBJ1-1 | . | TRBV10-3 | . | TGTGCCATCGGTAGACAGGTCCGCGGAGAAGCTTTCTTT | CAIGRQVRGEAFF
TRBJ1-2 | . | TRBV9 | . | TGTGCCAGCAGCATGACCGGTATCAATTACACCTTC | CASSMTGINYTF
TRBJ2-1 | . | TRBV11-2 | TRBD2 | TGTGCCAGCAGCTTAATCCCAGCGGGAGGCAATGAGCAGTTCTTC | CASSLIPAGGNEQFF
TRBJ1-2 | . | TRBV7-9 | . | TGTGCCAGCAGCCCCCGGACGGCTACTAACTATGGCTACACCTTC | CASSPRTATNYGYTF
TRBJ1-1 | . | TRBV13 | TRBD1 | TGTGCCAGCAGCTTAGTGGGACAGAGCGGAGGGACTGAAGCTTTCTTT | CASSLVGQSGGTEAFF
TRBJ2-1 | . | TRBV4-1 | TRBD1 | TGCGCCAGCAGCCAACCAGACAGGGCCAAGTACAATGAGCAGTTCTTC | CASSQPDRAKYNEQFF
TRBJ1-1 | . | TRBV4-2 | . | TGTGCCAGCAGCTTGGGCGGGCACACTGAAGCTTTCTTT | CASSLGGHTEAFF